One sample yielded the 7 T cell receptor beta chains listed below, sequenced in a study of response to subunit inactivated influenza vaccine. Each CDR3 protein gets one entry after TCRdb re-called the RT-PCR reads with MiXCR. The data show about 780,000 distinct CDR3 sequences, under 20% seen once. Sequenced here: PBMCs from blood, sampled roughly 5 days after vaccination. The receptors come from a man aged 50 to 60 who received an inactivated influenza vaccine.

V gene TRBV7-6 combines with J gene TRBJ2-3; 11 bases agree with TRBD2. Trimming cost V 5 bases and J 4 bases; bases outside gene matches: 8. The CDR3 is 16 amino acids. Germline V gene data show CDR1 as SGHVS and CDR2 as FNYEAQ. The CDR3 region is CASSQKLAGAADTQYF. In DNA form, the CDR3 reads TGTGCCAGCAGCCAGAAACTAGCGGGAGCAGCAGATACGCAGTATTTT.

The CDR3 coding sequence is TGTGCCACCAGTGATGGGGGACTAGCGGGAATCTCCTACAATGAGCAGTTCTTC. As protein: CATSDGGLAGISYNEQFF. The chain combines TRBV24-1 with TRBJ2-1, with TRBD2 matching 13 bases. J gave up 0 bases and V 3 bases, and 4 bases lay outside the gene matches. The CDR3 spans 18 residues. In germline, CDR1 is KGHDR, CDR2 SFDVKD.

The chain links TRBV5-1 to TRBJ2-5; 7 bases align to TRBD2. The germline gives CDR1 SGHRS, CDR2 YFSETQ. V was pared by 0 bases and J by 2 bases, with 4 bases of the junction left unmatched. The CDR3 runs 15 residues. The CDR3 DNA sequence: TGCGCCAGCAGCTTGGAGGCGGGGGAACAAGAGACCCAGTACTTC. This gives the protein CASSLEAGEQETQYF.

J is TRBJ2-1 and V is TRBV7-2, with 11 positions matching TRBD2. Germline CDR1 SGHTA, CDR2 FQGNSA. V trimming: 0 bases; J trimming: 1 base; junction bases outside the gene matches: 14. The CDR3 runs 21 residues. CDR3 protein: CASSLAGSGRVRNGSYNEQFF. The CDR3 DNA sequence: TGTGCCAGCAGCTTAGCGGGTAGCGGGAGGGTTAGGAATGGGTCCTACAATGAGCAGTTCTTC. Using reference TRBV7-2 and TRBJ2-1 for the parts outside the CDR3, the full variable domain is GAGVSQSPSNKVTEKGKDVELRCDPISGHTALYWYRQSLGQGLEFLIYFQGNSAPDKSGLPSDRFSAERTGGSVSTLTIQRTQQEDSAVYLCASSLAGSGRVRNGSYNEQFFGPGTRLTVL.

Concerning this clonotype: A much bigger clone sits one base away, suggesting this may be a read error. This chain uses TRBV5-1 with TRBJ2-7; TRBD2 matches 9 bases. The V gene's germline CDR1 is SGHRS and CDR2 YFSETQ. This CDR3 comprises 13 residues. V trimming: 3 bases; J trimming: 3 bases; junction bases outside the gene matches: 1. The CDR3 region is CASSSSGDYEQYF. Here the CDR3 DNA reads TGCGCCAGCAGCTCTAGCGGGGACTACGAGCAGTACTTC. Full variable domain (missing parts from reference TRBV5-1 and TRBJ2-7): KAGVTQTPRYLIKTRGQQVTLSCSPISGHRSVSWYQQTPGQGLQFLFEYFSETQRNKGNFPGRFSGRQFSNSRSEMNVSTLELGDSALYLCASSSSGDYEQYFGPGTRLTVT.

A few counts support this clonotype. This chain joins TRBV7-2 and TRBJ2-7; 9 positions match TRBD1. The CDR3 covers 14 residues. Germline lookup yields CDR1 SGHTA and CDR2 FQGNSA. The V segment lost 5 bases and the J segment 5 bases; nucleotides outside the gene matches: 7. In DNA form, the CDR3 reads TGTGCCAGCAGCCGGGACAGGGTGGCTCACGAGCAGTACTTC. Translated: CASSRDRVAHEQYF. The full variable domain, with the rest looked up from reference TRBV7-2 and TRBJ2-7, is GAGVSQSPSNKVTEKGKDVELRCDPISGHTALYWYRQSLGQGLEFLIYFQGNSAPDKSGLPSDRFSAERTGGSVSTLTIQRTQQEDSAVYLCASSRDRVAHEQYFGPGTRLTVT.

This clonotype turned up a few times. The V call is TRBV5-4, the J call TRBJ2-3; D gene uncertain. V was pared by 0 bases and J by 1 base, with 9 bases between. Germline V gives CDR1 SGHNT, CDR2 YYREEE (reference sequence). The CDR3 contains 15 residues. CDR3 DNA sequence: TGTGCCAGCAGCTTGGGGTCATATGGCACAGATACGCAGTATTTT. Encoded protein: CASSLGSYGTDTQYF.